This TCR beta chain is from a study of blood T cell repertoires in COVID-19. The CDR3 covers 15 residues. V was trimmed by 1 base and J by 6 bases, leaving 15 bases between them. In germline, CDR1 is SEHNR, CDR2 FQNEAQ (reference sequence). Produced via immunoSEQ multiplex PCR; TCRdb's table is partial and in-frame only. The repertoire holds about 110,000 clones, around 80% seen once, with more than 4% in the top ten. Specimen: peripheral blood. This TCR derives from a human donor in a cohort sampled during active or convalescent COVID-19. The chain recombines TRBV7-9 with TRBJ1-1; TRBD1 is a possible D gene (5 bases). The CDR3 nucleotides read TGTGCCAGCAGCTTAGTTGGATTGGGGGGGTCTGAAGCTTTCTTT. Translated: CASSLVGLGGSEAFF.